This T cell receptor (beta chain) was recovered during a study of CD8 T cells in ankylosing spondylitis. Study-level results: A TCR beta motif of several highly homologous variants seemed to mark ankylosing spondylitis blood.

Ten or more counts support this clonotype. What it binds is unknown. For TCR beta, libraries came from quantitative 5'-RACE with molecular barcodes. TCRdb reprocessed the 5' RACE reads via MiXCR and lists one record per CDR3 protein. The sample holds fewer than 550,000 distinct CDR3 sequences; roughly 5.3% are singletons and the top ten take around 3.5%. Germline V lookup: CDR1 SQVTM, CDR2 ANQGSEA. Trimming cost V 5 bases and J 8 bases, with 6 bases left between them. The CDR3 spans 10 residues. The sequence derives from a male donor with ankylosing spondylitis. This chain connects TRBV29-1 to TRBJ2-2; D gene unclear. Sequenced material: blood, either unsorted or a sorted T cell fraction (not recorded which). The CDR3 bases are TGCAGCGTTTTAGAGGGGGAGCTGTTTTTT. Encoded protein: CSVLEGELFF.